What follows are 20 T cell receptor beta chains derived from one specimen sequenced in a study of read filtering for tumor transcriptome and immune sequencing. Molecular barcoded adaptors covering alpha/delta and beta/gamma chains were used on roughly 400 ng RNA. TCRdb passed the reads through MiXCR, listing each CDR3 protein once. The repertoire holds approximately 58,000 distinct CDR3 sequences, with about 12% as singletons. Sequencing was performed on a population of CD138-negative cells sorted from bone marrow. The receptors shown here come from a donor aged 40 or older with multiple myeloma.

This clonotype occurred many times. The chain couples TRBV4-2 to TRBJ2-2; 9 nucleotides align to TRBD2. Looked up from germline, CDR1 is LGHNA and CDR2 is YNFKEQ. The trim removed 4 bases at V and 6 bases at J, leaving 3 bases unmatched. The CDR3 extends over 14 amino acids. CDR3 loop: CASSRRGGSGELFF. In nucleotides, the CDR3 is TGTGCCAGCAGCCGGCGGGGGGGGTCCGGGGAGCTGTTTTTT.

This clonotype was seen a few times. This rearrangement joins TRBV7-2 to TRBJ2-5, with D perhaps TRBD2 (5 bases). The CDR3 has 16 residues. Trimming left V 1 base short and J 5 bases short, with 17 bases between. The V gene's germline CDR1 is SGHTA and CDR2 FQGNSA. The CDR3 DNA follows: TGTGCCAGCAGCTTAGGGTTTGGAGGCTTGGGGGAGACCCAGTACTTC. It codes for CASSLGFGGLGETQYF. Full variable domain (remainder filled in from reference TRBV7-2 and TRBJ2-5): GAGVSQSPSNKVTEKGKDVELRCDPISGHTALYWYRQSLGQGLEFLIYFQGNSAPDKSGLPSDRFSAERTGGSVSTLTIQRTQQEDSAVYLCASSLGFGGLGETQYFGPGTRLLVL.

The sample holds many counts of this clonotype. This sequence joins TRBV7-3 and TRBJ1-1; a possible D gene is TRBD1 (6 bases). Germline V gene data show CDR1 as SGHTA and CDR2 as FQGTGA. V lost 5 bases and J lost 5, with 12 bases in between. This CDR3 contains 13 residues. CDR3 sequence: CASSVEGVTEAFF. The CDR3 bases are TGTGCCAGCAGCGTAGAGGGGGTTACTGAAGCTTTCTTT.

This clonotype was recorded many times. V usage is TRBV21-1 and J usage is TRBJ1-4. TRBV21-1 is reported as a pseudogene. The CDR3 loop spans 18 amino acids. This CDR3 reads CASSKAWQPPATNEKLFF. The CDR3 DNA follows: TGTGCCAGCAGCAAAGCTTGGCAGCCACCTGCAACTAATGAAAAACTGTTTTTT.

This clonotype came up many times. The chain is built from TRBV5-1 and TRBJ1-5, with 7 bases identical to TRBD1. CDR1 SGHRS and CDR2 YFSETQ come from the germline V gene. Trimming took 4 bases from V and 0 from J; bases not matched to a gene: 7. The CDR3 has 16 amino acids. The CDR3 sequence is CASSGRGQLSNQPQHF. The CDR3 bases are TGCGCCAGCAGCGGACGGGGACAGCTTAGCAATCAGCCCCAGCATTTT.

This clonotype was detected many times. The genes are TRBV4-1 and TRBJ2-3; 14 nucleotides match TRBD2. CDR1 is MGHRA and CDR2 is YSYEKL in the germline V gene. V dropped 4 bases and J dropped 3; count of bases not matched to a gene: 6. This CDR3 comprises 17 residues. CDR3 sequence: CASSPGLAGGLTDTQYF. In DNA form, the CDR3 reads TGCGCCAGCAGCCCAGGACTAGCGGGGGGATTAACAGATACGCAGTATTTT.

This clonotype was found many times. This chain joins TRBV18 and TRBJ1-1, with TRBD1 matching 9 bases. With V trimmed by 6 bases and J by 3 bases, 5 bases remained unmatched. Germline V gives CDR1 KGHSH, CDR2 LQKENI. This CDR3 is 14 amino acids long. The DNA for the CDR3 is TGTGCCAGCTCCCCCACAGGGGGCTACACTGAAGCTTTCTTT. This encodes CASSPTGGYTEAFF.

This clonotype was counted only a few times. This chain links TRBV5-8 with TRBJ2-3; D might be TRBD1 (5 bases). CDR1 and CDR2 from the germline V gene are SGHTS and YDEGEE. Trimming left V 2 bases short and J 1 base short, with 8 bases between. The CDR3 is 14 amino acids. The CDR3 sequence is CASSFGRGTDTQYF. The CDR3 bases are TGTGCCAGCAGCTTCGGCAGGGGCACAGATACGCAGTATTTT.

Ten or more counts support this clonotype. The genes are TRBV20-1 and TRBJ2-7, with D possibly called TRBD1 or TRBD2 (6 bases each). The CDR3 sequence is 17 residues long. Germline CDR1 DFQATT, CDR2 SNEGSKA (reference sequence). The germline V and J ends were trimmed by 3 bases and 0 bases, with 21 bases remaining between them. CDR3 DNA sequence: TGCAGTGCTAGTGGAGGGGGACCTGGAACCAGCTCCTACGAGCAGTACTTC. This codes for CSASGGGPGTSSYEQYF.

The chain recombines TRBV11-2 with TRBJ2-4; D assignment may be TRBD1 or TRBD2 (5 bases each). The germline gives CDR1 SGHAT, CDR2 FQNNGV. V was clipped by 2 bases and J by 5 bases, with 7 bases between them. The length of the CDR3 is 13 residues. The CDR3 here is CASSLRDQNIQYF. In DNA, the CDR3 is TGTGCCAGCAGCTTACGGGACCAAAACATTCAGTACTTC.

About this clonotype: A much larger clone lies a single base off, so this may be a read error. The chain combines TRBV11-1 with TRBJ1-4; D perhaps matches TRBD1 (5 bases). Trimming shortened V by 8 bases and J by 8 bases, and 15 bases separated the two germline ends. The CDR3 consists of 13 residues. Per germline, CDR1 SGHAT and CDR2 FQDESV (reference sequence). The CDR3 nucleotides are TGTGCCAGCGGCAGGGATGAAGGAGAAAAACTGTTTTTT. Translation gives CASGRDEGEKLFF.

Comments on this clonotype: Since a much larger clone is just one base distant, this may be a read error. A read error is likely, as this CDR3 ends without the conserved phenylalanine or tryptophan. This chain links TRBV25-1 with TRBJ1-1, with no clear D. The CDR3 is made up of 13 amino acids. V lost 4 bases, J lost 1 base, and 7 bases lay in between. Germline V gene data show CDR1 as MGHDK and CDR2 as SYGVNS. The CDR3 DNA is TGTGCCAGCAGTGGAGATACGAACACTGAAGCTTTCTCT. Protein sequence: CASSGDTNTEAFS.

The table lists this clonotype with many counts. The chain couples TRBV27 to TRBJ2-7; 7 positions agree with TRBD1. Per the germline V gene, CDR1 is MNHEY and CDR2 is SMNVEV (reference sequence). Trimming removed 6 bases from V and 3 bases from J; junction bases left unmatched: 8. The length of the CDR3 is 14 residues. The CDR3, as DNA: TGTGCCAGCAGCTACCAGGGGGTTAGCTACGAGCAGTACTTC. This sequence encodes CASSYQGVSYEQYF.

Many counts were recorded for this clonotype. The CDR3 bases are TGTGCCAGCTCAGGCGGGGGCAGCGCAGATACGCAGTATTTT. The encoded protein is CASSGGGSADTQYF. This chain uses TRBV11-3 with TRBJ2-3; TRBD2 is a possible D gene (7 bases). The CDR3 runs to 14 residues. Per germline, CDR1 SGHNT and CDR2 YENEEA. The V end was cut by 8 bases, the J end by 4 bases, with 16 bases between.

Worth noting for this clonotype: This could be a read error, since a much larger clone is one nucleotide away. This chain connects TRBV2 to TRBJ1-1; TRBD1 is a possible D gene (6 bases). Germline CDR1 is SNHLY and CDR2 is FYNNEI. There are 12 residues in the CDR3. The CDR3 here is CASGEGVSEAFF. The DNA of the CDR3 is TGTGCCAGCGGTGAGGGGGTATCTGAAGCTTTCTTT. Looking up the rest from reference TRBV2 and TRBJ1-1 gives the full variable domain: EPEVTQTPSHQVTQMGQEVILRCVPISNHLYFYWYRQILGQKVEFLVSFYNNEISEKSEIFDDQFSVERPDGSNFTLKIRSTKLEDSAMYFCASGEGVSEAFFGQGTRLTVV.

In this sample, this clonotype turned up many times. The J gene is TRBJ2-2, the V gene TRBV6-1; possibly TRBD2 for D (6 bases). The CDR3 runs 14 residues. Germline V gene lookup returns CDR1 MNHNS and CDR2 SASEGT. The V gene lost 8 bases and the J gene lost 5 bases, with 15 bases spanning the gap. CDR3 sequence: CASRVRGITGELFF. For the CDR3, the DNA is TGTGCCAGCCGGGTACGCGGGATAACCGGGGAGCTGTTTTTT.

There are many counts of this clonotype. V usage is TRBV4-1 and J usage is TRBJ1-5; D gene uncertain. Trimming took off 0 bases at V and 9 bases at J, with 21 bases between the two ends. Germline V gene sequence: CDR1 MGHRA, CDR2 YSYEKL. The CDR3 extends over 17 amino acids. The CDR3 here is CASSQDSWSDEQGPQHF. DNA for the CDR3: TGCGCCAGCAGCCAAGATAGTTGGTCAGACGAACAAGGGCCCCAGCATTTT.

This clonotype was detected ten times or more. The chain recombines TRBV20-1 with TRBJ2-7; D perhaps matches TRBD2 (7 bases). Germline V gives CDR1 DFQATT, CDR2 SNEGSKA (reference sequence). The germline V and J ends were trimmed by 5 bases and 5 bases, with 28 bases remaining between them. The CDR3 runs 17 residues. CDR3 in amino acids: CSAARGGFGPLHHEQYF. CDR3 bases: TGCAGTGCTGCCAGGGGAGGGTTTGGCCCTCTCCATCACGAGCAGTACTTC.

This clonotype was picked up many times. V usage is TRBV7-2 and J usage is TRBJ2-7; D not resolved. The V and J ends lost 2 bases and 11 bases respectively, with 19 bases between them. The CDR3 is 14 residues long. Per germline, CDR1 SGHTA and CDR2 FQGNSA. CDR3 amino acids: CASSLQFTQNTKYF. The CDR3 DNA is TGTGCCAGCAGCTTACAATTCACCCAGAACACAAAGTACTTC.

This clonotype was recorded at least ten times. The chain carries TRBV19 and TRBJ1-2; D is unresolved. The V end was cut by 5 bases, the J end by 4 bases, with 17 bases between. The CDR3 runs to 15 residues. From germline, CDR1 is LNHDA and CDR2 SQIVND (reference sequence). The CDR3 here is CASSPDEGSSYGYTF. The CDR3 DNA is TGTGCCAGTAGTCCCGATGAAGGATCGTCCTATGGCTACACCTTC.